This entry lists 24 T cell receptor beta chains sequenced from one sample in a study of tumor and adjacent non-tumor tissue in lung cancer. The library came from three nested PCR rounds adapted from ARM-PCR protocols. Each CDR3 protein gets one entry after TCRdb re-called the multiplex PCR reads with MiXCR. The table lists 70,000 to 95,000 distinct CDR3 sequences, approximately 82% of them singletons. The template was RNA from unsorted bulk tissue. This non-tumor lung sample came from over 3 cm beyond the tumor edge. Sequenced material: distant non-tumor lung tissue. These TCRs come from a man in his 70s with non-small cell lung cancer.

Concerning this clonotype itself: At one of its ends the junction is not consistent with the germline gene, which may arise from a read error. The chain has TRBV7-8 and TRBJ2-1, with no clear D. Germline V gene data show CDR1 as SGHVS and CDR2 as FQNEAQ. The CDR3 totals 17 residues. The CDR3 reads CASSLVMGLVVENEQFF. The CDR3 region has the DNA TGTGCCAGCAGCTTAGTTATGGGTCTAGTGGTAGAGAATGAGCAATTCTTC. The entire variable domain, with the rest obtained from reference TRBV7-8 and TRBJ2-1, is as follows: GAGVSQSPRYKVAKRGQDVALRCDPISGHVSLFWYQQALGQGPEFLTYFQNEAQLDKSGLPSDRFFAERPEGSVSTLKIQRTQQEDSAVYLCASSLVMGLVVENEQFFGPGTRLTVL.

As concerns this clonotype: This may arise from a read error, as a much more abundant clone is one base away. This chain connects TRBV10-1 to TRBJ2-1; 9 bases match TRBD1. Looked up from germline, CDR1 is WNHNN and CDR2 is SYGVQD (reference sequence). The CDR3 contains 15 residues. The CDR3: CANSEGLGTGNEQFF. The DNA of the CDR3 is TGCGCCAACAGTGAGGGCTTGGGGACAGGGAATGAGCAGTTCTTC.

The chain joins TRBV12-3 or TRBV12-4 to TRBJ2-7, with D possibly matching TRBD1 (5 bases). Trimming removed 6 bases at V and 7 bases at J, with 28 bases between. The CDR3 runs to 17 residues. The CDR3 loop is CASSLLLGHKSSKEQYF. In DNA, the CDR3 is TGTGCCAGCAGCCTTCTGCTCGGACATAAATCTTCAAAGGAGCAGTACTTC.

CDR3 loop: CAISNTSGRVTDTQYF. The CDR3 DNA is TGTGCCATCAGTAATACTAGCGGGAGGGTCACAGATACGCAGTATTTT. The V gene is TRBV10-3, the J gene TRBJ2-3; 13 positions agree with TRBD2. Losses at the gene ends were 5 bases for V and 2 bases for J; bases not matched to a gene: 4. Looked up from germline, CDR1 is ENHRY and CDR2 is SYGVKD. The CDR3 loop spans 16 amino acids.

Turning to this clonotype: The junction and the germline gene differ at one end; a read error may be behind it. This rearrangement joins TRBV10-2 to TRBJ2-7; D unclear. CDR3 length equals 11 residues. Germline V gene lookup returns CDR1 WSHSY and CDR2 SAAADI. The CDR3 nucleotides read TGCGCCAGTAGGCGCTCCTACGAGAAGTACTTC. Translated, it gives CASRRSYEKYF.

This CDR3 reads CSARIPGRNEQFF. The CDR3 DNA is TGCAGTGCTAGAATACCGGGAAGGAATGAGCAGTTCTTC. V and J are TRBV20-1 and TRBJ2-1, with a weak D call TRBD2 (5 bases). This CDR3 has 13 amino acids. Germline CDR1 is DFQATT and CDR2 is SNEGSKA (reference sequence). Trimming left V 2 bases short and J 7 bases short, with 12 bases between.

The chain joins TRBV18 to TRBJ1-2; tentative D call: TRBD1 (5 bases). The CDR3 contains 14 residues. Trimming took 4 bases from V and 11 from J, leaving 20 bases between them. Germline V gene lookup returns CDR1 KGHSH and CDR2 LQKENI. The CDR3 spells CASSQQTGTLGYTF. In DNA, the CDR3 is TGTGCCAGCTCACAACAAACCGGGACGCTTGGTTACACCTTC.

Regarding this clonotype: Because the CDR3 is missing its conserved closing phenylalanine or tryptophan, this is likely a read error. It is unclear where the CDR3 begins or ends on the DNA, so no DNA is shown, and the CDR3 is as TCRdb lists it. The chain employs TRBV29-1 and TRBJ1-1; the listed D gene, TRBD1, was not tested against the DNA. The CDR3 totals 12 residues, both ends included. Germline-derived CDR1 and CDR2 are SQVTM and ANQGSEA. This CDR3 reads CSVLGAAGWAFI.

This chain uses TRBV20-1 with TRBJ1-5, with 8 bases identical to TRBD2. The end of the DNA fits TRBJ2-3 better, so the J call may be wrong. Germline loops: CDR1 DFQATT, CDR2 SNEGSKA (reference sequence). The CDR3 length is 13 residues. This CDR3 is CSAPPGGNQPQYF. DNA for the CDR3: TGCAGTGCACCGCCGGGGGGGAATCAGCCCCAGTATTTT.

The chain combines TRBV10-3 with TRBJ2-7, with D possibly being TRBD2 (6 bases). Trimming shortened V by 5 bases and J by 7 bases, and 15 bases separated the two germline ends. The CDR3 contains 13 residues. Germline V gene sequence: CDR1 ENHRY, CDR2 SYGVKD. The CDR3 bases are TGTGCCATCAGTTCGGGCGGGGCGAGGGAGCAGTACTTC. Protein product: CAISSGGAREQYF.

With regard to this clonotype: Since a much larger clone is just one base distant, this may be a read error. The chain couples TRBV4-1 to TRBJ1-2; D might be TRBD1 (6 bases). The V and J ends lost 4 bases and 4 bases respectively, with 25 bases between them. Per germline, CDR1 MGHRA and CDR2 YSYEKL. The CDR3 sequence is 18 residues long. CDR3 amino acids: CASSRDRAGEDWGYGYTF. In nucleotides, the CDR3 is TGCGCCAGCAGCCGAGATCGGGCAGGGGAGGATTGGGGCTATGGCTACACCTTC.

This chain connects TRBV28 to TRBJ2-7; D might be TRBD2 (6 bases). The CDR3 extends over 15 amino acids. V was trimmed by 7 bases and J by 4 bases, leaving 20 bases between them. Germline V gene lookup returns CDR1 MDHEN and CDR2 SYDVKM. Here the CDR3 reads CASTSRRDGGYEQYF. The CDR3 bases are TGTGCCAGCACTTCGCGGCGGGACGGGGGTTACGAGCAGTACTTC.

This clonotype was picked up a small number of times. The chain uses TRBV10-3 and TRBJ2-7, with 7 bases fitting TRBD1. Germline CDR1 is ENHRY and CDR2 is SYGVKD. With 10 bases clipped from V and 2 bases from J, the junction kept 11 bases outside the gene matches. CDR3 length: 14 amino acids. The CDR3 spells CASTTGTDPYEQYF. The CDR3 nucleotides read TGTGCCAGCACAACCGGGACAGACCCCTACGAGCAGTACTTC.

As regards this clonotype: The junction differs from germline at one of its ends, possibly a read error. This chain links TRBV12-3 or TRBV12-4 with TRBJ2-3; 11 bases line up with TRBD2. The CDR3 loop spans 16 amino acids. The CDR3: CACSKGLAAYTDTQYF. Here the CDR3 DNA reads TGTGCCTGCAGTAAGGGACTAGCGGCCTACACAGATACGCAGTATTTT.

To note about this clonotype: A much bigger clone sits one base away, suggesting this may be a read error. V usage is TRBV14 and J usage is TRBJ1-5; D is perhaps TRBD1 (5 bases). From germline, CDR1 is SGHDN and CDR2 FVKESK. The CDR3 loop spans 15 amino acids. DNA for the CDR3: TGTGCCAACAGCCAAAGGGGCGGGAACAATCAGCCCCAGCATTTT. This sequence encodes CANSQRGGNNQPQHF.

The rearrangement joins TRBV20-1 to TRBJ1-2; D remains unclear. Looked up from germline, CDR1 is DFQATT and CDR2 is SNEGSKA (reference sequence). The CDR3 consists of 13 residues. Trimming cost V 6 bases and J 4 bases, with 15 bases left between them. CDR3 in DNA: TGCAGTGCCCTTGAGCGAGGCATCTATGGCTACACCTTC. This encodes CSALERGIYGYTF.

This clonotype is judged medium-sized. The chain uses TRBV5-5 and TRBJ1-4, with a weak D call TRBD1 (6 bases). CDR1 SGHKS and CDR2 YYEKEE come from the germline V gene (reference sequence). V dropped 4 bases and J dropped 3 bases, with 13 bases sitting between them. This CDR3 spans 15 amino acids. CDR3 region: CASSPRTASNEKLFF. The CDR3 DNA is TGTGCCAGCAGCCCCAGGACAGCCTCTAATGAAAAACTGTTTTTT.

Comment on this clonotype: The junction differs from germline at one of its ends, possibly a read error. The chain employs TRBV11-2 and TRBJ2-7, with D perhaps given as TRBD1 or TRBD2 (5 bases each). The germline CDR1 and CDR2 sequences are SGHAT and FQNNGV. The CDR3 loop spans 14 amino acids. The CDR3: CASSLIAGTYEQYF. For the CDR3, the DNA is TGTGCCAGCAGCTTAATTGCAGGGACCTACGAGCAGTATTTC.

Points on this clonotype: At one of its ends the junction is not consistent with the germline gene, which may arise from a read error. This chain connects TRBV11-2 to TRBJ2-7; 8 bases map to TRBD1. Germline assignment: CDR1 SGHAT and CDR2 FQNNGV. The length of the CDR3 is 15 residues. CDR3 region: CTRCLDQGALYEQYF. DNA for the CDR3: TGTACCAGATGCTTAGATCAGGGGGCCCTCTACGAACAGTACTTC.

This clonotype was seen ten or more times. The chain joins TRBV6-1 to TRBJ2-2; 10 positions match TRBD1. J gave up 7 bases and V 6 bases, and 8 bases lay outside the gene matches. Germline V CDR1 and CDR2: MNHNS, SASEGT. The CDR3 runs to 15 residues. CDR3 amino acids: CASREGTGDSGELFF. The CDR3 nucleotides are TGTGCCAGCAGGGAGGGGACAGGGGACAGCGGGGAGCTGTTTTTT.

The V call is TRBV11-2, the J call TRBJ2-1; no clear D gene. This CDR3 contains 14 residues. Trimming took off 2 bases at V and 2 bases at J, with 7 bases between the two ends. CDR1 is SGHAT, CDR2 FQNNGV, per germline. Here the CDR3 reads CASSLQVTYNEQFF. The CDR3 coding sequence is TGTGCCAGCAGCTTACAGGTAACCTACAATGAGCAGTTCTTC.

A remark on this clonotype: One end of the junction fails to match germline, which may point to a read error. The J gene is TRBJ2-7, the V gene TRBV7-8; D unresolved. Germline CDR1 SGHVS, CDR2 FQNEAQ. The CDR3 has 14 amino acids. In DNA form, the CDR3 reads TGTGCCAGCAACTTATCGACATGGCCCTACGAGCAGTACTTC. Protein product: CASNLSTWPYEQYF.

Points on this clonotype: A junction boundary mismatches the germline segment, possibly from a read error. This chain uses TRBV12-3 or TRBV12-4 with TRBJ1-5; 9 nucleotides align to TRBD1. The CDR3 sequence is 15 residues long. CDR3 in amino acids: CASILGTGGNQSQHF. The CDR3 DNA sequence: TGTGCCAGCATTTTAGGCACAGGGGGCAATCAGTCCCAGCATTTT.

The chain combines TRBV6-5 with TRBJ1-3, with unresolved D. With 0 bases removed from V and 11 bases from J, the gap between germline ends came to 20 bases. Germline values: CDR1 MNHEY, CDR2 SVGAGI. The CDR3 contains 16 residues. CDR3 DNA sequence: TGTGCCAGCAGTTACTCGCTCGAGAGCTCTGGAAATTCCATATATTTT. Its translation is CASSYSLESSGNSIYF.